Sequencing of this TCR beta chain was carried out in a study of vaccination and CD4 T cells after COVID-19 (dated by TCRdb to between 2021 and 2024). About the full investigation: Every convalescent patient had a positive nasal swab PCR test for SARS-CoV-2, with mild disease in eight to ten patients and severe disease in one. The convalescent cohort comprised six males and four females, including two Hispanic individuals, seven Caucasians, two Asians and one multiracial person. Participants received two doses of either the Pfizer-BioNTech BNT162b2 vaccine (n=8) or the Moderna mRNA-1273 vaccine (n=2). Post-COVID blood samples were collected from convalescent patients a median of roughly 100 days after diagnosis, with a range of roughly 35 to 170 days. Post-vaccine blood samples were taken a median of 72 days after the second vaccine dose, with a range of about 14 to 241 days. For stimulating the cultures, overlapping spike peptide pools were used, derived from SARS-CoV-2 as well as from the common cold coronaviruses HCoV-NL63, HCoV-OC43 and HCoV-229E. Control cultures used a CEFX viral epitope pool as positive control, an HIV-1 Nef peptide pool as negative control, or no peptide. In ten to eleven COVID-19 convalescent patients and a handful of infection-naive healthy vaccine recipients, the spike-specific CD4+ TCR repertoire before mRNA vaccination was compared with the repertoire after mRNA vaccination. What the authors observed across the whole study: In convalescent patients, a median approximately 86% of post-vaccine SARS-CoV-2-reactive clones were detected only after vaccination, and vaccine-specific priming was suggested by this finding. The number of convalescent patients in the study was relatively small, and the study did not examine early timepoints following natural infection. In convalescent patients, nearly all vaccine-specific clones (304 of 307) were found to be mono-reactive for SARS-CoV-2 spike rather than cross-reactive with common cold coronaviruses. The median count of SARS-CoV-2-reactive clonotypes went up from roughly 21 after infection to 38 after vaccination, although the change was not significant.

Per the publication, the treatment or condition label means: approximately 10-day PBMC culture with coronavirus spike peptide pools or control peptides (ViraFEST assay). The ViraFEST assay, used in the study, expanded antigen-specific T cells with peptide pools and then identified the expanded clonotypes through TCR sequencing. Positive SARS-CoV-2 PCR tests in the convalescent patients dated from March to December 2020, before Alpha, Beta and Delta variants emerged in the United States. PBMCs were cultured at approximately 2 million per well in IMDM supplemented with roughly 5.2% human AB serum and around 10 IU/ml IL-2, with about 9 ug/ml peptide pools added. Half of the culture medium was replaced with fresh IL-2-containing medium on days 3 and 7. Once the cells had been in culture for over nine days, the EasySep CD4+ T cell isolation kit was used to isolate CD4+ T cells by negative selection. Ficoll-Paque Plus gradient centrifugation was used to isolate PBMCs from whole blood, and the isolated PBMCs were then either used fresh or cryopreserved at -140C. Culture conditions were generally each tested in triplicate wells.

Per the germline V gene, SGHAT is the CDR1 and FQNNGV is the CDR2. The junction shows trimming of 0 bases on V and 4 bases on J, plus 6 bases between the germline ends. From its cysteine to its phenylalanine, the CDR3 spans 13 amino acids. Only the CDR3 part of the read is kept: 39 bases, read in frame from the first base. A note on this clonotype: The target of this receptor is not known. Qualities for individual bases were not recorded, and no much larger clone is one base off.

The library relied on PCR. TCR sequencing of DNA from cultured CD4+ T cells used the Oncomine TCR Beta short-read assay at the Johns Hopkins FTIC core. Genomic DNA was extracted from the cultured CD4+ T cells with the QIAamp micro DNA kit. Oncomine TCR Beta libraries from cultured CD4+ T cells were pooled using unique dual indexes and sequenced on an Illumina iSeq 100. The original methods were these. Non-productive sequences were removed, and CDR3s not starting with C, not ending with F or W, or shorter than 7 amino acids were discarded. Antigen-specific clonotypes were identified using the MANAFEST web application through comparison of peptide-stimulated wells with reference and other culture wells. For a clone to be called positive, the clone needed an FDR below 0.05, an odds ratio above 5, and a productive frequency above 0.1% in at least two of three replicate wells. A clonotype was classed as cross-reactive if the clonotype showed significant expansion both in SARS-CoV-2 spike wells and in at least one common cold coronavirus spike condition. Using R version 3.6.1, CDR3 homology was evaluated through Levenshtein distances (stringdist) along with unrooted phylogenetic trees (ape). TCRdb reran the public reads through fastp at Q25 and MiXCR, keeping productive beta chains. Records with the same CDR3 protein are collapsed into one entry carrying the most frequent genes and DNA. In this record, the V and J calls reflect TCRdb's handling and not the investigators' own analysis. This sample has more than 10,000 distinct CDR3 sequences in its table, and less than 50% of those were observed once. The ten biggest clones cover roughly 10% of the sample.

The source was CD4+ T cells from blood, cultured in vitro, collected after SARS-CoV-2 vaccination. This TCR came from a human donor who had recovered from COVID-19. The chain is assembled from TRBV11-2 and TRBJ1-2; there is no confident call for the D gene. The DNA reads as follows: TGTGCCAGCAGCTTAGAAGCAGGCTATGGCTACACCTTC. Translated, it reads CASSLEAGYGYTF.